The present T cell receptor (beta chain) was sequenced within a study of cytotoxic CD8 clonotypes in ibrutinib-treated CLL. Overall study: After median roughly 70 months, approximately 14 stayed in remission, some twelve progressed; responses roughly 24 partial, 2 complete. After treatment lasting a median roughly eleven months, range 6 to 36, response samples were collected. Study outcomes and limitations: Among the clonotypes, public ones were uncommon and contracted or held stable on treatment. Clonality at baseline surpassed age-matched healthy donors and tracked circulating CD8+ T-cell counts.

To note about this clone: The antigen is undetermined.

Profiling relied on immunoSEQ multiplex PCR, and the TCRdb table lists in-frame clones only, not all of them. The data contain roughly 160,000 clones, 81% of them singletons. V lost 3 bases and J 5 bases, leaving 14 bases between the germline ends. Germline V gives CDR1 SEHNR, CDR2 FQNEAQ (reference sequence). The CDR3 length is 15 residues. This rearrangement joins TRBV7-9 to TRBJ1-5, with D perhaps matching TRBD1 (5 bases). This sample comprised PBMCs, obtained after 12 months of ibrutinib treatment. The receptor comes from a human donor with chronic lymphocytic leukemia. The CDR3 protein is CASSFFQGAHQPQHF. Here the CDR3 DNA reads TGTGCCAGCAGCTTTTTTCAAGGGGCGCATCAGCCCCAGCATTTT.